This T cell receptor (beta chain) derives from a study of glioma-infiltrating T cells after dendritic cell vaccination. Regarding time point: after dendritic cell vaccination, including at tumor progression/relapse. Using immunoSEQ multiplex PCR, the repertoire was profiled, and TCRdb retains in-frame clones only, with some absent. The table lists 100,000 or so clones, more than 70% of them singletons. The CDR3 length is 16 residues. The germline CDR1 and CDR2 sequences are SNHLY and FYNNEI. Trimming took 5 bases from V and 8 from J; bases not matched to a gene: 15. The material sequenced was blood, taken after dendritic cell vaccination. The sequence came from a human donor with glioblastoma. The V and J genes are TRBV2 and TRBJ1-5, with TRBD1 matching 7 bases. In DNA, the CDR3 is TGTGCCAGCAGTACTATGGGACAGACGACACTTGAGCCCCAGCATTTT. Its translation is CASSTMGQTTLEPQHF.